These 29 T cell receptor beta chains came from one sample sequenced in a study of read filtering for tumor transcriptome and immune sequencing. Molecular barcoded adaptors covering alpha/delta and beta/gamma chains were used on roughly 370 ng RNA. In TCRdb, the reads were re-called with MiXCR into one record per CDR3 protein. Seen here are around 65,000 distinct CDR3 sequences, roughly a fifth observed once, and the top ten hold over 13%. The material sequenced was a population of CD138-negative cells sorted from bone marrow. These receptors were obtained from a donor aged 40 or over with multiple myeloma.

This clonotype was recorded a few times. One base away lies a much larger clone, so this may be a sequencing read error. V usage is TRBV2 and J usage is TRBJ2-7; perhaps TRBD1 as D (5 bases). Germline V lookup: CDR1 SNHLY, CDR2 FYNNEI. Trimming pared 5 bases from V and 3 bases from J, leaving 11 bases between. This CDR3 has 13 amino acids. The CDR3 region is CASSQQGSYEQYF. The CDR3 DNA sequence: TGTGCCAGCAGTCAGCAGGGAAGCTACGAGCAGTACTTC.

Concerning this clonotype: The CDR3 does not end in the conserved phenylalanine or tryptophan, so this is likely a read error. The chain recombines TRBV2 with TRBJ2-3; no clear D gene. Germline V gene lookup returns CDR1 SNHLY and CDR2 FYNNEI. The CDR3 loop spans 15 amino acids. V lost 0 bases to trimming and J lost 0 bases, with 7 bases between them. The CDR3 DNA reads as TGTGCCAGCAGTGAAGCGCGGCTGAGCACAGATACGCAGTATTTA. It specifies CASSEARLSTDTQYL.

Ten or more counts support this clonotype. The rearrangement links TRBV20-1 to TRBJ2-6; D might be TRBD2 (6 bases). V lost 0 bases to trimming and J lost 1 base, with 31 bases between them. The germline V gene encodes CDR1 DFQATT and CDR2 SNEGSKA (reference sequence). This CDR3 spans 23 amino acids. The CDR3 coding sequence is TGCAGTGCTAGAGAGAGATCATCAAGCGGGCAAATGCCGGGTGGATCTGGGGCCAACGTCCTGACTTTC. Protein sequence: CSARERSSSGQMPGGSGANVLTF.

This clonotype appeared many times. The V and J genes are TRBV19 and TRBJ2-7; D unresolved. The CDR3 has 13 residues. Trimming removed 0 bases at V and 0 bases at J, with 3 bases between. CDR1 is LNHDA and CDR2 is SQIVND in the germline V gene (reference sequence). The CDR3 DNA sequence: TGTGCCAGTAGTATAGACTCCTCCTACGAGCAGTACTTC. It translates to CASSIDSSYEQYF.

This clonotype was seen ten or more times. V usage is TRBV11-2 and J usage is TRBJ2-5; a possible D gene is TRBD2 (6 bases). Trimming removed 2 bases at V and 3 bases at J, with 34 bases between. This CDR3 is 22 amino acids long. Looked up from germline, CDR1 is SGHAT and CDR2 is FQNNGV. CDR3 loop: CASSLKVEASAGFNGRKETQYF. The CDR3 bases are TGTGCCAGCAGCTTAAAAGTGGAGGCGTCCGCGGGCTTTAACGGGAGAAAAGAGACCCAGTACTTC.

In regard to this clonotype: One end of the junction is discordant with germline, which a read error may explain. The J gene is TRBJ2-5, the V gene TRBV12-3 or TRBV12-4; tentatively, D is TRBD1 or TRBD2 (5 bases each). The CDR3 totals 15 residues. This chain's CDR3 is CASSLGVGAGETQYF. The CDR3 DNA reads TGTGCCAGCAGCTTAGGGGTAGGGGCGGGAGAGACCCAGTACTTC.

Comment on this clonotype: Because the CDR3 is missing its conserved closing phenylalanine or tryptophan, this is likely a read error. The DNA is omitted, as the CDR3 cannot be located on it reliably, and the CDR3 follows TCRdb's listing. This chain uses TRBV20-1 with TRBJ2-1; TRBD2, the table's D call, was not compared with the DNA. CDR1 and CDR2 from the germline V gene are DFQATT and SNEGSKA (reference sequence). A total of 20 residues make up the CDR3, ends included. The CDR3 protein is CSARAGGGVAGGHYFNEQSL.

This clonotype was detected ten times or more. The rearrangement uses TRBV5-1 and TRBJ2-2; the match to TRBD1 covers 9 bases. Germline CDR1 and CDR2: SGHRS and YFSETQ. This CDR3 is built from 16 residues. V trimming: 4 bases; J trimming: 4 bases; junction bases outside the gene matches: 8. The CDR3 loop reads CASSPGQGEFTGELFF. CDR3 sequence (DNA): TGCGCCAGCAGCCCGGGACAGGGCGAGTTCACCGGGGAGCTGTTTTTT.

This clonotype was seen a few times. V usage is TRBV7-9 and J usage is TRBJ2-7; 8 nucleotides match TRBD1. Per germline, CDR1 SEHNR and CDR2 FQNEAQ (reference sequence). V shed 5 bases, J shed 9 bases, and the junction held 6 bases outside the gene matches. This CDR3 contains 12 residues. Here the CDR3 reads CASSISDRGQYF. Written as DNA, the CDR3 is TGTGCCAGCAGCATTTCAGACAGGGGGCAGTACTTC.

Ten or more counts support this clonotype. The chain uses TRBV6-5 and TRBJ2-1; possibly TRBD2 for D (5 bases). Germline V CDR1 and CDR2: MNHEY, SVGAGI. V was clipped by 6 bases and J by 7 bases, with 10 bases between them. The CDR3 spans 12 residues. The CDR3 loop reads CASSRRGNEQFF. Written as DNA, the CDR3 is TGTGCCAGCAGCAGACGAGGGAATGAGCAGTTCTTC.

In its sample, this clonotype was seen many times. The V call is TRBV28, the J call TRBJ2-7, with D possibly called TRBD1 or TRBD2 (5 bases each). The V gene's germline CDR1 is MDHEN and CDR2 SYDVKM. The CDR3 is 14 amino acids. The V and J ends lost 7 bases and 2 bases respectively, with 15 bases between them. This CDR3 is CASTISGPAYEQYF. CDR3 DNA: TGTGCCAGCACTATATCGGGACCAGCCTACGAGCAGTACTTC. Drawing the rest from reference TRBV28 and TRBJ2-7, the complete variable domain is DVKVTQSSRYLVKRTGEKVFLECVQDMDHENMFWYRQDPGLGLRLIYFSYDVKMKEKGDIPEGYSVSREKKERFSLILESASTNQTSMYLCASTISGPAYEQYFGPGTRLTVT.

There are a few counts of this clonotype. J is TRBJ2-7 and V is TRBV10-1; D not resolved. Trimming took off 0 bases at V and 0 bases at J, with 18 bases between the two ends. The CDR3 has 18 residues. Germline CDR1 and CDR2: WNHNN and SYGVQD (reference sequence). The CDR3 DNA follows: TGCGCCAGCAGTGAGTCGCGGTGGGTTTCGGCGGCCTCCTACGAGCAGTACTTC. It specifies CASSESRWVSAASYEQYF.

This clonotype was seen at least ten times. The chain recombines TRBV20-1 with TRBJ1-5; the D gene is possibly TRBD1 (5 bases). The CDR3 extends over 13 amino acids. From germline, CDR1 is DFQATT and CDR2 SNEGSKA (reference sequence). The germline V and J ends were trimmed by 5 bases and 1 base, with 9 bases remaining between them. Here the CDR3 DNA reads TGCAGTGCTGGGGGTAAGAGCAATCAGCCCCAGCATTTT. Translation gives CSAGGKSNQPQHF.

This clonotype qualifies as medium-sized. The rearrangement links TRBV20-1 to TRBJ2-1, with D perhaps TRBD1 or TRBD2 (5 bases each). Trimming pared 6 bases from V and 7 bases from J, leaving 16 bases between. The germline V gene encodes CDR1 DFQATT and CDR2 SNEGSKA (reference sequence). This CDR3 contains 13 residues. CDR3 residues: CSASGGVVNEQFF. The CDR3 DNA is TGCAGTGCCAGTGGGGGAGTTGTAAATGAGCAGTTCTTC.

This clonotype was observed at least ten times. The CDR3 spells CSVMGVTSGDTQYF. Here the CDR3 DNA reads TGCAGCGTCATGGGGGTGACTAGCGGAGATACGCAGTATTTT. The chain combines TRBV29-1 with TRBJ2-3; 9 bases fit TRBD2. CDR1 and CDR2 from the germline V gene are SQVTM and ANQGSEA. The V and J ends lost 6 bases and 5 bases, in that order; junction bases with no gene match: 9. The CDR3 consists of 14 residues.

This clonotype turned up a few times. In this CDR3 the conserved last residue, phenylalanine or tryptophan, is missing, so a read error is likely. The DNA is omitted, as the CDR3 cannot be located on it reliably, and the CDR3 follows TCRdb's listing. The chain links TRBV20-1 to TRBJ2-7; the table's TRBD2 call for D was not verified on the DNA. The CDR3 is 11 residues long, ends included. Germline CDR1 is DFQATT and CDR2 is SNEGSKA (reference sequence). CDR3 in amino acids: CSARVTGTLII.

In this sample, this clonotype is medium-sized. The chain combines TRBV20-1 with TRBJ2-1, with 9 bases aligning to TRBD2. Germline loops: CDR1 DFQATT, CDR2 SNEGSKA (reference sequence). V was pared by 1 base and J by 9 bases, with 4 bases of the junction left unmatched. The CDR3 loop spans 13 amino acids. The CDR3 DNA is TGCAGTGCTAGAGTTCCTAGCGGGGTTGAGCAGTTCTTC. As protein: CSARVPSGVEQFF.

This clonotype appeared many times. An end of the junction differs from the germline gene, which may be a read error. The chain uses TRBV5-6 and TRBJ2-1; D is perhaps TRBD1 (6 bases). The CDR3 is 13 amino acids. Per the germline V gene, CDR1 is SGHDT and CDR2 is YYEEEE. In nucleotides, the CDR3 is TGTGCCAGCAGCTTGGTGTGGGACAAGGAGCAGTTCTTC. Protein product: CASSLVWDKEQFF.

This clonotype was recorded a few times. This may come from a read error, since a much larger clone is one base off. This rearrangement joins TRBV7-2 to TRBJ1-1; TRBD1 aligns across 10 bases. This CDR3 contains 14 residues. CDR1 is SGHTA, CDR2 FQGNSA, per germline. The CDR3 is CASSSGQGVTEASF. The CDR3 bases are TGTGCCAGCAGCTCCGGACAGGGGGTCACTGAAGCTTCCTTT.

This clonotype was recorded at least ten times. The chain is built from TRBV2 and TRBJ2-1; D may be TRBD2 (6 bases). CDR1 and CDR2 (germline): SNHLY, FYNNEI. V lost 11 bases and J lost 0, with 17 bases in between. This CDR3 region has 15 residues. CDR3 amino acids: CAGGTSESSYNEQFF. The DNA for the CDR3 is TGTGCCGGCGGGACTTCCGAAAGCTCCTACAATGAGCAGTTCTTC.

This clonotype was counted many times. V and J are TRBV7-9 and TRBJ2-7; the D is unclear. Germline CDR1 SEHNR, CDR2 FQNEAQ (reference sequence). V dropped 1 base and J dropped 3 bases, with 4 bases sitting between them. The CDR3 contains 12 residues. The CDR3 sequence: CASSLDDYEQYF. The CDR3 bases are TGTGCCAGCAGCTTAGACGACTACGAGCAGTACTTC.

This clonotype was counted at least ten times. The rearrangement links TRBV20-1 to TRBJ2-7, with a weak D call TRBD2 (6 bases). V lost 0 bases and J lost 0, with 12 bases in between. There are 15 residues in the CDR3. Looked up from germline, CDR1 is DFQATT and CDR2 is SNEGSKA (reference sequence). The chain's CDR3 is CSARDGGDPSYEQYF. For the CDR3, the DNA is TGCAGTGCTAGAGACGGGGGAGACCCCTCCTACGAGCAGTACTTC.

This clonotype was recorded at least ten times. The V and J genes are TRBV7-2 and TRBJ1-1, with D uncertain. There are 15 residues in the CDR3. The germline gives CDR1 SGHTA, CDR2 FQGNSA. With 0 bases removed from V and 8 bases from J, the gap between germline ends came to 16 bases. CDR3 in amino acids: CASSLAYLLRTEAFF. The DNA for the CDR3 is TGTGCCAGCAGCTTAGCCTACCTACTACGAACGGAAGCTTTCTTT. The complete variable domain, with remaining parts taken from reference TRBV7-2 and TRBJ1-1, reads GAGVSQSPSNKVTEKGKDVELRCDPISGHTALYWYRQSLGQGLEFLIYFQGNSAPDKSGLPSDRFSAERTGGSVSTLTIQRTQQEDSAVYLCASSLAYLLRTEAFFGQGTRLTVV.

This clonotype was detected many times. CDR3 in amino acids: CASSLSPSKSVNEQFF. In nucleotides, the CDR3 is TGTGCCAGCAGCCTTTCACCTAGCAAGTCGGTCAATGAGCAGTTCTTC. V gene TRBV14 combines with J gene TRBJ2-1; tentatively, D is TRBD2 (5 bases). V was cut by 4 bases and J by 6 bases, with 19 bases left in between. Germline CDR1 and CDR2: SGHDN and FVKESK. The CDR3 length is 16 residues.

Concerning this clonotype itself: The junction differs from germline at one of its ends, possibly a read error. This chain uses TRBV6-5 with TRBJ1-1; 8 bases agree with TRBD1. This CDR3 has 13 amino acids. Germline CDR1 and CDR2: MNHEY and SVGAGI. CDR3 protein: CASRYGTGFGAFF. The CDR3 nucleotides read TGTGCCAGCCGTTACGGGACAGGCTTTGGAGCTTTCTTT.

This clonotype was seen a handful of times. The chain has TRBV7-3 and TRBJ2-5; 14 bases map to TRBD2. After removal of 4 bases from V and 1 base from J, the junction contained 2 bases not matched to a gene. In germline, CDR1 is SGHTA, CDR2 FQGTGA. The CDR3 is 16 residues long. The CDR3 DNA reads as TGTGCCAGCAGCTCTGGACTAGCGGGGGGCCAAGAGACCCAGTACTTC. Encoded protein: CASSSGLAGGQETQYF. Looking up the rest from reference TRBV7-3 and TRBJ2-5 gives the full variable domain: GAGVSQTPSNKVTEKGKYVELRCDPISGHTALYWYRQSLGQGPEFLIYFQGTGAADDSGLPNDRFFAVRPEGSVSTLKIQRTERGDSAVYLCASSSGLAGGQETQYFGPGTRLLVL.

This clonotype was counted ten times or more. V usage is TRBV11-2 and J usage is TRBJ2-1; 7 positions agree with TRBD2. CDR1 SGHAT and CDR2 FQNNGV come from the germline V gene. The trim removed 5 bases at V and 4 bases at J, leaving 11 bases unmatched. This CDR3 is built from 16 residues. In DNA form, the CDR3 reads TGTGCCAGCAGCCCACCCGGGACTACTAAATACAATGAGCAGTTCTTC. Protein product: CASSPPGTTKYNEQFF.

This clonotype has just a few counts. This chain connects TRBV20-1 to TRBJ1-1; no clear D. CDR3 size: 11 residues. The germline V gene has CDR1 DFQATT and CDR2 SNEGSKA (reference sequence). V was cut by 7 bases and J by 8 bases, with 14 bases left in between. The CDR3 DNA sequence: TGCAGTGAGGGATTAGAGGACGAAGCTTTCTTT. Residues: CSEGLEDEAFF.

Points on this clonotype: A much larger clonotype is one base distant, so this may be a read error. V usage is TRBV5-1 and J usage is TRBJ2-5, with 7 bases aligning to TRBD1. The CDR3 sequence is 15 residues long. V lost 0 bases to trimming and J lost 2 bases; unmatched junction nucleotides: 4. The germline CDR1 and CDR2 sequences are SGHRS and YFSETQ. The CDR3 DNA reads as TGCGCCAGCAGCTTGGGGGACAGAAGACAAGAGACCCAGTACTTC. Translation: CASSLGDRRQETQYF.